Listed below are T cell receptor beta chains from one sample, sequenced in a study of regulatory T cells in long-lasting Graves disease. TCRdb re-analysed the multiplex PCR reads in MiXCR, keeping a single row per CDR3 protein. The sample records 430,000 or so distinct CDR3 sequences, roughly a fifth being singletons. The sequences come from peripheral blood mononuclear cells (PBMCs), collected when the disease was refractory, from a patient treated with antithyroid drugs. Source of these receptors: a female donor with Graves disease. CDR3s include the opening cysteine and the closing phenylalanine or tryptophan. The D gene is left open where the match is weak. Only some rows state a clone size, as once, few, many or a class for expanded clones.

many	NA	TRBJ2-7	TRBV28	TGTGCCAGCAGTTATGGGCCGAGCGAGCAGTACTTC	CASSYGPSEQYF
few	TRBD2	TRBJ2-2	TRBV7-2	TGTGCCAGCAGCTTTCCGACTAGCGGGTATAACACCGGGGAGCTGTTTTTT	CASSFPTSGYNTGELFF
NA	NA	TRBJ1-1	TRBV4-1	TGCGCCAGCAGCCAAGAAGGGGATTGGAACACTGAAGCTTTCTTT	CASSQEGDWNTEAFF
few	TRBD2	TRBJ2-5	TRBV2	TGTGCCAGCAGAACCGGGACTAGCGTAGAGACCCAGTACTTC	CASRTGTSVETQYF
NA	NA	TRBJ1-3	TRBV5-5	TGTGCCAGCAGCTTGGCTGGGTCGCACACCATATATTTT	CASSLAGSHTIYF
few	TRBD2	TRBJ2-7	TRBV20-1	TGCAGTGCGAGCGGGACTAGCGGGGCGAACTCCCACGAGCAGTACTTC	CSASGTSGANSHEQYF
NA	TRBD1	TRBJ2-1	TRBV7-2	TGTGCCAGCAGCTTAAGAGGGGGCGCGCACAATGAGCAGTTCTTC	CASSLRGGAHNEQFF
NA	TRBD2	TRBJ2-1	TRBV20-1	TGCAGTGCTATTTTTCCCCACGGCGGGAGCTCCTACAATGAGCAGTTCTTC	CSAIFPHGGSSYNEQFF
NA	NA	TRBJ2-2	TRBV15	TGTGCCACCAGCAGGAGGGACACCGGGGAGCTGTTTTTT	CATSRRDTGELFF
once	TRBD2	TRBJ2-7	TRBV5-6	TGTGCCAGCAGCTTGGTTGGACCCGGGACTAGCGGGAGAAGAGGCGAGCAGTACTTC	CASSLVGPGTSGRRGEQYF
NA	TRBD1	TRBJ2-7	TRBV6-2/TRBV6-3	TGCGCCAGCAGCCAACCCGGACAGGGCGGCATCTACGAGCAGTACTTC	CASSQPGQGGIYEQYF
NA	TRBD2	TRBJ2-3	TRBV7-9	TGTGCCAGCAGCCCCGACCCGGGACTAGCGGGAGTTGATACGCAGTATTTT	CASSPDPGLAGVDTQYF
many	NA	TRBJ1-1	TRBV28	TGTGCCAGCAGTTTAGATGGGGTCACTGAAGCTTTCTTT	CASSLDGVTEAFF
many	NA	TRBJ2-7	TRBV2	TGTGCCAGCAGTGAGGGTGGGGGCCAGTTGTACGAGCAGTACTTC	CASSEGGGQLYEQYF
many	TRBD2	TRBJ2-7	TRBV28	TGTGCCAGCAGTCCTTATATCGGACTAGCGGGAGGCTGGGATTACGAGCAGTACTTC	CASSPYIGLAGGWDYEQYF
many	NA	TRBJ2-2	TRBV2	TGTGCCAGCAGTGTCCCGACCGGGAACTGGGAGCTGTTTTTT	CASSVPTGNWELFF
NA	TRBD1	TRBJ2-1	TRBV12-3/TRBV12-4	TGTGCCAGCAGTTTAGACAGGACAGGGGGGAATGAGCAGTTCTTC	CASSLDRTGGNEQFF
many	NA	TRBJ1-2	TRBV6-1	TGTGCCAGCAGTCCCGGGGGTATTGTGGGCTACACCTTC	CASSPGGIVGYTF
many	TRBD1	TRBJ1-1	TRBV19	TGTGCCAGTAGGCCGACAGGGACCATGGTGAACACTGAAGCTTTCTTT	CASRPTGTMVNTEAFF
many	TRBD1	TRBJ2-7	TRBV6-5	TGTGCCAGCAGTTACTCGACTACCAACACAGGGGATCGCTACGAGCAGTACTTC	CASSYSTTNTGDRYEQYF
NA	TRBD2	TRBJ2-7	TRBV30	TGTGCCTGGAGTAAACGGGAGGGCCGAGGCTACGAGCAGTACTTC	CAWSKREGRGYEQYF
NA	NA	TRBJ2-1	TRBV20-1	TGCAGTGCTAGAGATTTCCAGCGGGTAGTCGAGCAGTTCTTC	CSARDFQRVVEQFF
NA	TRBD2	TRBJ2-7	TRBV28	TGTGCCAGCAGCCGCCGGACTAGCGGCGAGCAGTACTTC	CASSRRTSGEQYF
many	TRBD1	TRBJ1-1	TRBV7-9	TGTGCCAGCAGCTCACAGGGGACTGAAGCTTTCTTT	CASSSQGTEAFF
many	NA	TRBJ1-1	TRBV7-8	TGTGCCAGCAGGTCCCGGGGGAGAGGGACTGAAGCTTTCTTT	CASRSRGRGTEAFF
NA	NA	TRBJ2-7	TRBV20-1	TGCAGTGCTAGAGAGTACCAGGGCGGCTACGAGCAGTACTTC	CSAREYQGGYEQYF
few	NA	TRBJ1-4	TRBV5-5	TGTGCCAGCAGCTTGGAGGGCCATCTTAATGAAAAACTGTTTTTT	CASSLEGHLNEKLFF
few	NA	TRBJ2-3	TRBV5-1	TGCGCCAGCAAGTCTGCCACAGATACGCAGTATTTT	CASKSATDTQYF
NA	NA	TRBJ1-3	TRBV12-3/TRBV12-4	TGTGCCAGCAGTTTAGCGTGGGACCATGGAAACACCATATATTTT	CASSLAWDHGNTIYF
many	NA	TRBJ2-7	TRBV4-2	TGTGCCAGCAGCCAAGTTGGTGGTCAGAGCTCCTACGAGCAGTACTTC	CASSQVGGQSSYEQYF
many	NA	TRBJ2-7	TRBV28	TGTGCCAGCAGTTCCCGGTCCGGGTCTGGGGACGAGCAGTACTTC	CASSSRSGSGDEQYF
many	TRBD1	TRBJ2-4	TRBV30	TGTGCCTGGAGTGTACTTCAGGGGGACATTCAGTACTTC	CAWSVLQGDIQYF
many	TRBD2	TRBJ2-7	TRBV5-4	TGTGCCAGCAGCGGGATCGCTAGCGGGAAATACGAGCAGTACTTC	CASSGIASGKYEQYF
many	TRBD2	TRBJ2-7	TRBV10-2	TGCGCCAGCAGTGAAATGACCAGCGGGAGCTCCTACGAGCAGTACTTC	CASSEMTSGSSYEQYF
few	NA	TRBJ2-7	TRBV11-1	TGTGCCAGCAGCTTGGCTAGCGCAGCTTCCTACGAGCAGTACTTC	CASSLASAASYEQYF
NA	NA	TRBJ2-2	TRBV18	TGTGCCAGCTCACCAAATATTGTACTCGACACCGGGGAGCTGTTTTTT	CASSPNIVLDTGELFF
many	NA	TRBJ2-7	TRBV2	TGTGCCACAGGCTCCCAGGGCTACGAGCAGTACTTC	CATGSQGYEQYF